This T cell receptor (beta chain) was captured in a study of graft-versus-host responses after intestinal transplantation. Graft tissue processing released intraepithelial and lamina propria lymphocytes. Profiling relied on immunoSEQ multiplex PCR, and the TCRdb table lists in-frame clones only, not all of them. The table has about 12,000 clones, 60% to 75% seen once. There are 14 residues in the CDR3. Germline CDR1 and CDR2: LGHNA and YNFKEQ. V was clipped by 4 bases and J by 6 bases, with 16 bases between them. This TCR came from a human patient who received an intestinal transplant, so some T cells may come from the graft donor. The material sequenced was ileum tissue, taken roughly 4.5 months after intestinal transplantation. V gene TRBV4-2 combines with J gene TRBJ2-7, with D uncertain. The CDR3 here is CASSLAQLGGEQYF. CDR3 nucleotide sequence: TGTGCCAGCAGCCTAGCCCAACTGGGTGGCGAGCAGTACTTC.